These T cell receptor beta chains were read from a single sample in a study of control samples from healthy donors and cancer patients. The repertoire was sequenced with immunoSEQ multiplex PCR; TCRdb's copy has only in-frame clones and lacks some. The data contain about 29,000 clones, roughly 87% of them singletons. What was sequenced was formalin-fixed, paraffin-embedded tissue. The receptors were gathered from a female donor with melanoma. Both conserved end residues are part of each CDR3. Each record gives: V gene, J gene, D gene, clone size, CDR3 protein, CDR3 DNA. D genes are given only for firm matches. Rows give clone size only sometimes, using once, few, many, or a class for an expanded clone.

V: TRBV30; J: TRBJ1-2; D: -; size: -; CDR3: CAWNSGMLGYTF; DNA: TGTGCCTGGAACAGCGGGATGCTTGGCTACACCTTC
V: TRBV18; J: TRBJ2-7; D: -; size: -; CDR3: CASSPPGSGPKRQYF; DNA: TGTGCCAGCTCACCACCAGGCTCGGGGCCCAAGAGGCAGTACTTC
V: TRBV7-8; J: TRBJ2-7; D: -; size: -; CDR3: CASSLRGGMASQQYF; DNA: TGTGCCAGCAGCCTCCGCGGCGGGATGGCTTCCCAGCAGTACTTC
V: TRBV6-2/TRBV6-3; J: TRBJ2-7; D: -; size: -; CDR3: CASSYLIGGQSYEQYF; DNA: TGTGCCAGCAGTTACTTGATCGGCGGGCAATCCTACGAGCAGTACTTC
V: TRBV6-5; J: TRBJ2-2; D: TRBD2; size: -; CDR3: CASRPTSGTGELFF; DNA: TGTGCCAGCAGGCCGACTAGCGGCACCGGGGAGCTGTTTTTT
V: TRBV5-1; J: TRBJ2-2; D: -; size: -; CDR3: CASSLDRANTGELFF; DNA: TGCGCCAGCAGCTTGGACAGGGCGAACACCGGGGAGCTGTTTTTT
V: TRBV4-1; J: TRBJ1-2; D: -; size: once; CDR3: CASSQEPRNSYGYTF; DNA: TGCGCCAGCAGCCAAGAACCCAGAAACTCCTATGGCTACACCTTC
V: TRBV19; J: TRBJ2-7; D: -; size: -; CDR3: CASSPDRRPYEQYF; DNA: TGTGCCAGTAGTCCAGACAGGCGCCCATACGAGCAGTACTTC
V: TRBV3-1/TRBV3-2; J: TRBJ2-7; D: TRBD2; size: -; CDR3: CASSQGLAGGRGHEQYF; DNA: TGTGCCAGCAGCCAAGGACTAGCGGGGGGCAGGGGCCACGAGCAGTACTTC
V: TRBV19; J: TRBJ1-2; D: TRBD1; size: -; CDR3: CASSPTGGYGYTF; DNA: TGTGCCAGTAGTCCGACAGGGGGGTATGGCTACACCTTC
V: TRBV5-1; J: TRBJ1-1; D: -; size: -; CDR3: CASSLLTGAGTEAFF; DNA: TGCGCCAGCAGCTTGTTAACGGGGGCGGGCACTGAAGCTTTCTTT
V: TRBV10-3; J: TRBJ1-1; D: TRBD1; size: -; CDR3: CAISEREPRQGNTEAFF; DNA: TGTGCCATCAGTGAGCGGGAGCCCAGACAGGGGAACACTGAAGCTTTCTTT
V: TRBV19; J: TRBJ1-4; D: -; size: -; CDR3: CASAGRWGEKLFF; DNA: TGTGCCAGCGCGGGAAGGTGGGGTGAAAAACTGTTTTTT
V: TRBV4-1; J: TRBJ2-1; D: TRBD1; size: once; CDR3: CASSEGTGPYNEQFF; DNA: TGCGCCAGCAGCGAGGGGACAGGGCCCTACAATGAGCAGTTCTTC
V: TRBV5-1; J: TRBJ2-7; D: -; size: few; CDR3: CASSRWDGGSEQYF; DNA: TGCGCCAGCAGCAGATGGGACGGGGGCTCCGAGCAGTACTTC
V: TRBV9; J: TRBJ2-7; D: TRBD2; size: -; CDR3: CASSVGVAGEFVYEQYF; DNA: TGTGCCAGCAGCGTAGGGGTAGCGGGAGAATTTGTCTACGAGCAGTACTTC
V: TRBV30; J: TRBJ1-3; D: -; size: -; CDR3: CAWSKPGNTIYF; DNA: TGTGCCTGGAGTAAACCGGGAAACACCATATATTTT
V: TRBV5-4; J: TRBJ2-7; D: TRBD2; size: -; CDR3: CASRTTSGDEQYF; DNA: TGTGCCAGCAGAACCACTAGCGGTGACGAGCAGTACTTC
V: TRBV5-4; J: TRBJ1-1; D: -; size: -; CDR3: CASSSHGGLSEAFF; DNA: TGTGCCAGCAGCTCCCATGGGGGATTGAGTGAAGCTTTCTTT
V: TRBV4-1; J: TRBJ1-3; D: -; size: -; CDR3: CASSPITSGNTIYF; DNA: TGCGCCAGCAGCCCCATCACCTCTGGAAACACCATATATTTT
V: TRBV19; J: TRBJ1-2; D: -; size: -; CDR3: CASSYTGHLSYGYTF; DNA: TGTGCCAGTAGTTATACTGGACATCTGTCCTATGGCTACACCTTC
V: TRBV7-3; J: TRBJ2-5; D: -; size: -; CDR3: CASSLTSGHPQETQYF; DNA: TGTGCCAGCAGCTTAACGTCGGGACACCCTCAAGAGACCCAGTACTTC
V: TRBV9; J: TRBJ1-4; D: -; size: -; CDR3: CASSAGTDNEKLFF; DNA: TGTGCCAGCAGCGCAGGGACGGATAATGAAAAACTGTTTTTT
V: TRBV2; J: TRBJ2-7; D: TRBD1; size: -; CDR3: CASSSGTGIYEQYF; DNA: TGTGCCAGCAGTTCCGGGACAGGGATCTACGAGCAGTACTTC
V: TRBV19; J: TRBJ1-1; D: TRBD1; size: few; CDR3: CASSIEQGWGTEAFF; DNA: TGTGCCAGTAGTATCGAACAGGGGTGGGGTACTGAAGCTTTCTTT
V: TRBV4-2; J: TRBJ2-1; D: -; size: -; CDR3: CASSRDHEQFF; DNA: TGTGCCAGCAGCCGAGACCATGAGCAGTTCTTC
V: TRBV3-1/TRBV3-2; J: TRBJ2-5; D: -; size: -; CDR3: CASSQGVDGGETQYF; DNA: TGTGCCAGCAGCCAAGGGGTAGACGGAGGAGAGACCCAGTACTTC
V: TRBV15; J: TRBJ1-6; D: -; size: -; CDR3: CATSKDRGVDSPLHF; DNA: TGTGCCACCAGCAAGGACCGAGGGGTTGATTCACCCCTCCACTTT
V: TRBV27; J: TRBJ1-5; D: -; size: -; CDR3: CASSPRTGTGQPQHF; DNA: TGTGCCAGCAGTCCACGGACGGGGACGGGTCAGCCCCAGCATTTT
V: TRBV19; J: TRBJ1-3; D: -; size: once; CDR3: CASGTTGTSRNTIYF; DNA: TGTGCCAGTGGAACAACCGGGACTTCGAGAAACACCATATATTTT
V: TRBV27; J: TRBJ2-2; D: -; size: once; CDR3: CASSWRQGFTGELFF; DNA: TGTGCCAGCAGTTGGAGGCAAGGCTTCACCGGGGAGCTGTTTTTT
V: TRBV10-2; J: TRBJ2-1; D: TRBD2; size: once; CDR3: CASSRTSGSPHEQFF; DNA: TGCGCCAGCAGTCGGACTAGCGGGAGCCCGCATGAGCAGTTCTTC
V: TRBV7-2; J: TRBJ1-2; D: -; size: -; CDR3: CASSLSQLANYGYTF; DNA: TGTGCCAGCAGCTTATCCCAGCTGGCTAACTATGGCTACACCTTC
V: TRBV11-3; J: TRBJ2-1; D: -; size: -; CDR3: CASSFSTLPSYNEQFF; DNA: TGTGCCAGCAGCTTCTCGACTCTTCCCTCCTACAATGAGCAGTTCTTC
V: TRBV5-1; J: TRBJ1-1; D: -; size: -; CDR3: CASSFEVSDTEAFF; DNA: TGCGCCAGCAGCTTTGAGGTTTCGGACACTGAAGCTTTCTTT
V: TRBV7-2; J: TRBJ1-1; D: TRBD1; size: -; CDR3: CASSFHYRGQDTEAFF; DNA: TGTGCCAGCAGCTTCCACTACAGGGGGCAGGACACTGAAGCTTTCTTT
V: TRBV7-2; J: TRBJ2-5; D: -; size: -; CDR3: CASSLGILETQYF; DNA: TGTGCCAGCAGCTTAGGTATCTTGGAGACCCAGTACTTC
V: TRBV11-2; J: TRBJ2-4; D: -; size: -; CDR3: CASSLGGTFRF; DNA: TGTGCCAGCAGCTTAGGCGGGACTTTCAGGTTC
V: TRBV2; J: TRBJ2-7; D: TRBD2; size: -; CDR3: CASRVAGVKDDEQYF; DNA: TGTGCCAGCAGGGTAGCGGGAGTAAAGGACGACGAGCAGTACTTC
V: TRBV18; J: TRBJ1-2; D: -; size: -; CDR3: CASSESPEVSYGYTF; DNA: TGTGCCAGCTCAGAGAGCCCCGAGGTCAGTTATGGCTACACCTTC
V: TRBV6-6; J: TRBJ2-5; D: -; size: -; CDR3: CASAVFPRETQYF; DNA: TGTGCCAGCGCCGTCTTTCCTCGGGAGACCCAGTACTTC
V: TRBV19; J: TRBJ2-2; D: TRBD2; size: -; CDR3: CASRRGTSGTGELFF; DNA: TGTGCCAGTAGGAGAGGGACTAGCGGGACCGGGGAGCTGTTTTTT
V: TRBV3-1/TRBV3-2; J: TRBJ1-2; D: TRBD1; size: -; CDR3: CASSPGQGYGYTF; DNA: TGTGCCAGCAGCCCGGGACAGGGGTATGGCTACACCTTC
V: TRBV3-1/TRBV3-2; J: TRBJ2-7; D: TRBD2; size: -; CDR3: CASTTSGSTYEQYF; DNA: TGTGCCAGCACCACTAGCGGGAGTACCTACGAGCAGTACTTC
V: TRBV11-1; J: TRBJ2-7; D: TRBD2; size: -; CDR3: CASSLEAGLGSYEQYF; DNA: TGTGCCAGCAGCCTAGAAGCGGGACTAGGCTCCTACGAGCAGTACTTC
V: TRBV7-9; J: TRBJ1-3; D: -; size: -; CDR3: CASSSSHSGNTIYF; DNA: TGTGCCAGCAGCTCCTCACACTCTGGAAACACCATATATTTT
V: TRBV5-1; J: TRBJ2-7; D: -; size: -; CDR3: CASSLASGSSYEQYF; DNA: TGCGCCAGCAGCTTGGCGTCAGGGAGCTCCTACGAGCAGTACTTC
V: TRBV5-6; J: TRBJ1-4; D: TRBD1; size: -; CDR3: CASRLQGGEKLFF; DNA: TGTGCCAGCAGGCTTCAGGGGGGTGAAAAACTGTTTTTT
V: TRBV6-2/TRBV6-3; J: TRBJ2-3; D: -; size: -; CDR3: CASSPQTDTQYF; DNA: TGTGCCAGCAGCCCTCAGACAGATACGCAGTATTTT
V: TRBV6-4; J: TRBJ1-1; D: -; size: -; CDR3: CASRDRGGTEAFF; DNA: TGTGCCAGCAGGGATAGGGGGGGCACTGAAGCTTTCTTT
V: TRBV9; J: TRBJ1-1; D: -; size: -; CDR3: CASSVGVGGTEAFF; DNA: TGTGCCAGCAGCGTAGGGGTAGGTGGGACTGAAGCTTTCTTT
V: TRBV9; J: TRBJ1-1; D: -; size: -; CDR3: CASSRQIPGNTEAFF; DNA: TGTGCCAGCAGCCGACAGATACCTGGGAACACTGAAGCTTTCTTT
V: TRBV2; J: TRBJ1-2; D: -; size: -; CDR3: CASSPDTGRYGYTF; DNA: TGTGCCAGCAGTCCGGATACCGGACGTTATGGCTACACCTTC
V: TRBV11-2; J: TRBJ1-4; D: TRBD1; size: -; CDR3: CASSHPMVRGANEKLFF; DNA: TGTGCCAGCAGCCACCCGATGGTCAGGGGGGCCAATGAAAAACTGTTTTTT
V: TRBV12-3/TRBV12-4; J: TRBJ1-2; D: -; size: -; CDR3: CASSSWAYGYTF; DNA: TGTGCCAGCAGTTCATGGGCCTATGGCTACACCTTC